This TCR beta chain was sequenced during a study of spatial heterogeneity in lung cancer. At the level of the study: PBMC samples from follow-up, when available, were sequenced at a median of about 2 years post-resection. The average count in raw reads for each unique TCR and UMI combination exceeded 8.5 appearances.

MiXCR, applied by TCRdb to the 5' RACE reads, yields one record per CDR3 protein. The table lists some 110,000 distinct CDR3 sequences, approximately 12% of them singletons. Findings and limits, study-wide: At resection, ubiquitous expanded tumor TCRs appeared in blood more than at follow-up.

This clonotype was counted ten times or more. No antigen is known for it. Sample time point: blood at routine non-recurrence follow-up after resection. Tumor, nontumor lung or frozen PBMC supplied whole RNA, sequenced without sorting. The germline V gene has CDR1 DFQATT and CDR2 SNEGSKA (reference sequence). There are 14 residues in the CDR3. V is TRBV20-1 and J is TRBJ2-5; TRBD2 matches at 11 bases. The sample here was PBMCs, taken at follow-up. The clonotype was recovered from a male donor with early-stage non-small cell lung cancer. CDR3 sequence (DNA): TGCACCGGCCTAGCGGGGGGAAGCCAAGAGACCCAGTACTTC. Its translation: CTGLAGGSQETQYF.